This T cell receptor beta chain was sequenced during a study of blood T cell repertoires in COVID-19. Looking at the study overall: Sources were T cells, B-cell-depleted T cells, or PBMCs; the material itself was cDNA or gDNA.

About this clone: This same CDR3 is encoded by further DNA sequences in the sample.

The CDR3 sequence is 16 residues long. The germline V and J ends were trimmed by 2 bases and 0 bases, with 8 bases remaining between them. The germline CDR1 and CDR2 sequences are LNHDA and SQIVND (reference sequence). While infection was still active, Seattle patients were enrolled and then followed longitudinally. As originally analysed: It was from reference gene primer amplification that nucleated cell counts were estimated. The protocol was immunoSEQ multiplex PCR, while the TCRdb copy is restricted to in-frame clones and leaves out a portion. That table supplies the V and J calls and clone size; D and trimming were determined from the DNA. This table holds fewer than 400,000 clones, about nine tenths found once.

This clonotype originated in a woman aged 25-40 years with COVID-19, enrolled during active disease. Sequenced material: peripheral blood. The chain combines TRBV19 with TRBJ1-6; tentative D call: TRBD1 (5 bases). The CDR3 coding sequence is TGTGCCAGTAGTATAAGAGACAGCTCCTATAATTCACCCCTCCACTTT. Its protein product is CASSIRDSSYNSPLHF. Together with reference TRBV19 and TRBJ1-6, the CDR3 gives the full variable domain: DGGITQSPKYLFRKEGQNVTLSCEQNLNHDAMYWYRQDPGQGLRLIYYSQIVNDFQKGDIAEGYSVSREKKESFPLTVTSAQKNPTAFYLCASSIRDSSYNSPLHFGNGTRLTVT.